The 12 T cell receptor beta chains in this list originate from one sample, sequenced in a study of monozygotic twins with cystic fibrosis (dated by TCRdb to 2020 to 2023). Library method: the immunoSEQ multiplex PCR assay. Entries here come from immuneACCESS through TCRdb and include only in-frame sequences with V and J called. Some clones fail to appear in such tables; in the studies checked, an unresolved V gene covers under half of the shortfall, and the cause of the remainder is unknown. The sample has under 40,000 clones on record, 95% to 98% of them singletons. The leading ten clones occupy around 0.15% of the sample. Source material: blood. These receptors were collected from a girl aged 2 to 9 with cystic fibrosis.

The chain employs TRBV7-8 and TRBJ2-1, with D tentatively TRBD1 (6 bases). Germline CDR1 SGHVS, CDR2 FQNEAQ. There are 16 residues in the CDR3. Trimming pared 2 bases from V and 5 bases from J, leaving 16 bases between. CDR3 region: CASSLQHAGVDNEQFF. DNA for the CDR3: TGTGCCAGCAGCTTACAGCACGCAGGGGTCGACAATGAGCAGTTCTTC.

This chain joins TRBV7-2 and TRBJ2-1, with 9 bases identical to TRBD2. Germline V gene lookup returns CDR1 SGHTA and CDR2 FQGNSA. V dropped 6 bases and J dropped 9; count of bases not matched to a gene: 12. The CDR3 has 15 residues. The CDR3 here is CASRTEPSGDGEQFF. The CDR3 DNA follows: TGTGCCAGCAGGACCGAACCTAGCGGGGACGGTGAGCAGTTCTTC.

The chain has TRBV6-1 and TRBJ2-1; a weak D match, TRBD1 (5 bases). The ends were cut back, 2 bases at V and 8 bases at J, with 22 bases in the middle. Germline values: CDR1 MNHNS, CDR2 SASEGT. The CDR3 consists of 17 residues. The CDR3 sequence: CASSESSWGRLIDEQFF. DNA for the CDR3: TGTGCCAGCAGTGAAAGTTCATGGGGCAGGTTGATCGATGAGCAGTTCTTC.

This rearrangement joins TRBV15 to TRBJ2-1; no firm D call. V lost 1 base to trimming and J lost 5 bases, with 6 bases between them. Germline assignment: CDR1 LNHNV and CDR2 YYDKDF (reference sequence). The CDR3 length is 13 residues. The CDR3 nucleotides read TGTGCCACCAGCAGAGTAGGGAACAATGAGCAGTTCTTC. As protein: CATSRVGNNEQFF.

The CDR3 region is CASEGQGHGYTF. DNA for the CDR3: TGTGCCAGCGAGGGACAGGGGCATGGCTACACCTTC. The chain is built from TRBV14 and TRBJ1-2; 10 bases are a match to TRBD1. Germline CDR1 reads SGHDN; CDR2 reads FVKESK. V gave up 8 bases and J gave up 6 bases; unmatched junction bases: 3. There are 12 residues in the CDR3.

The J gene is TRBJ2-7, the V gene TRBV10-3; no clear D. CDR3 length equals 13 residues. V lost 8 bases and J 2 bases, leaving 13 bases between the germline ends. Germline V CDR1 and CDR2: ENHRY, SYGVKD. CDR3 sequence: CAIGEARTYEQYF. CDR3 DNA sequence: TGTGCCATCGGGGAAGCCCGAACCTACGAGCAGTACTTC.

V gene TRBV6-5 combines with J gene TRBJ1-4, with D tentatively TRBD1 (6 bases). In germline, CDR1 is MNHEY, CDR2 SVGAGI. The CDR3 runs to 14 residues. The V and J ends lost 4 bases and 5 bases respectively, with 11 bases between them. The CDR3 reads CASSFDRKNEKLFF. For the CDR3, the DNA is TGTGCCAGCAGTTTCGACAGGAAAAATGAAAAACTGTTTTTT.

The chain is built from TRBV5-1 and TRBJ2-3; D not resolved. Germline V gene data show CDR1 as SGHRS and CDR2 as YFSETQ. This CDR3 is built from 13 residues. The V end was cut by 0 bases, the J end by 6 bases, with 8 bases between. CDR3 residues: CASSLGTSDTQYF. The CDR3 region has the DNA TGCGCCAGCAGCTTGGGCACCTCGGATACGCAGTATTTT.

CDR3 in amino acids: CASSYLGGAQETQYF. CDR3 sequence (DNA): TGTGCCAGCAGTTACCTCGGAGGGGCGCAAGAGACCCAGTACTTC. V gene TRBV6-5 combines with J gene TRBJ2-5, with D perhaps TRBD2 (6 bases). CDR1 and CDR2 (germline): MNHEY, SVGAGI. CDR3 length: 15 amino acids. With 2 bases removed from V and 2 bases from J, the gap between germline ends came to 12 bases.

The chain carries TRBV18 and TRBJ1-1, with D perhaps TRBD1 (6 bases). This CDR3 is 14 amino acids long. V was cut by 6 bases and J by 5 bases, with 16 bases left in between. CDR1 is KGHSH, CDR2 LQKENI, per germline. The CDR3 here is CASSSTGLGTEAFF. CDR3 nucleotide sequence: TGTGCCAGCTCGTCAACAGGGCTCGGGACTGAAGCTTTCTTT.

V usage is TRBV21-1 and J usage is TRBJ2-7; the D call in the table, TRBD1, was not verified against the DNA. TRBV21-1 is termed a pseudogene. CDR3 length equals 15 residues. CDR3 DNA: TGTGCCAGCAGCCCCCATACGGGGGACAGCTACGAGCAGTACTTC. Amino acids: CASSPHTGDSYEQYF.

This chain links TRBV30 with TRBJ1-1; D is unclear. Germline V gene lookup returns CDR1 GTSNPN and CDR2 SVGIG (reference sequence). The V and J ends lost 0 bases and 5 bases respectively, with 10 bases between them. The CDR3 loop spans 13 amino acids. The CDR3 DNA reads TGTGCCTGGAGTGTCCAGCATTCAACTGAAGCTTTCTTT. Translation: CAWSVQHSTEAFF.